These 29 T cell receptor beta chains came from one sample sequenced in a study of regulatory T cells in long-lasting Graves disease. Sample time point: persistent/refractory GD, antithyroid drugs over 5 years with positive TRAb. The TCR library was made from RNA extracted from PBMCs. The authors built TCR beta libraries using iRepertoire HTBI primers and Arm-PCR of CDR3 regions. TCRdb reanalysed the multiplex PCR reads using MiXCR and keeps one entry per CDR3 protein. The sample yields some 330,000 distinct CDR3 sequences, approximately 25% seen once. The material was peripheral blood mononuclear cells (PBMCs), obtained when the disease was refractory, from a patient treated with antithyroid drugs. The receptors stem from a woman aged 40 to 50 with Graves disease.

The chain couples TRBV19 to TRBJ2-2; 7 bases align to TRBD1. V was clipped by 6 bases and J by 1 base; unmatched bases: 8. This CDR3 has 16 residues. The germline gives CDR1 LNHDA, CDR2 SQIVND (reference sequence). CDR3 residues: CASRSKGAWNTGELFF. The DNA of the CDR3 is TGTGCCAGTAGGAGTAAGGGGGCCTGGAACACCGGGGAGCTGTTTTTT.

This clonotype was seen a few times. The rearrangement links TRBV27 to TRBJ2-1, with TRBD2 matching 8 bases. The germline V gene has CDR1 MNHEY and CDR2 SMNVEV (reference sequence). The CDR3 is made up of 16 amino acids. The J segment lost 2 bases and the V segment lost 5 bases, leaving 8 bases of the junction unmatched. CDR3 in DNA: TGTGCCAGCAGTCGCCTCACTAGCGGCACCTACAATGAGCAGTTCTTC. Encoded protein: CASSRLTSGTYNEQFF.

This clonotype was seen many times. This rearrangement joins TRBV11-2 to TRBJ2-7, with D perhaps given as TRBD1 or TRBD2 (5 bases each). The CDR3 spans 12 residues. Germline V gives CDR1 SGHAT, CDR2 FQNNGV. With 5 bases removed from V and 6 bases from J, the gap between germline ends came to 11 bases. The CDR3 DNA sequence: TGTGCCAGCAGCCGGATTGGGGGCGAGCAGTACTTC. Encoded protein: CASSRIGGEQYF.

The chain joins TRBV7-9 to TRBJ2-7, with D possibly matching TRBD2 (5 bases). Germline V gene sequence: CDR1 SEHNR, CDR2 FQNEAQ (reference sequence). The CDR3 totals 16 residues. V was cut by 3 bases and J by 8 bases, with 23 bases left in between. The CDR3 loop reads CASSFTGIKTFGKQYF. Written as DNA, the CDR3 is TGTGCCAGCAGCTTCACCGGGATTAAGACCTTCGGGAAGCAGTACTTC.

This clonotype was seen only a few times. V gene TRBV27 combines with J gene TRBJ2-2; tentatively, D is TRBD1 (6 bases). V was clipped by 5 bases and J by 0 bases, with 7 bases between them. CDR1 is MNHEY, CDR2 SMNVEV, per germline (reference sequence). This CDR3 spans 14 amino acids. CDR3 in DNA: TGTGCCAGCAGTGACAGGCCGAACACCGGGGAGCTGTTTTTT. It encodes CASSDRPNTGELFF.

The chain has TRBV13 and TRBJ1-1; D is possibly TRBD1 (5 bases). V lost 3 bases to trimming and J lost 8 bases, with 10 bases between them. The CDR3 is 12 amino acids. Looked up from germline, CDR1 is PRHDT and CDR2 is FYEKMQ (reference sequence). CDR3 protein: CASSLGGEEAFF. The CDR3 DNA reads as TGTGCCAGCAGCTTGGGAGGGGAAGAAGCTTTCTTT.

The chain is built from TRBV6-2 or TRBV6-3 and TRBJ1-5; no clear D gene. The CDR3 is 13 residues long. Germline-derived CDR1 and CDR2 are MNHEY and SVGEGT. Trimming took 0 bases from V and 5 from J, leaving 5 bases between them. CDR3 sequence: CASSYSAYQPQHF. The CDR3 DNA reads as TGTGCCAGCAGTTACTCCGCATATCAGCCCCAGCATTTT.

The V and J genes are TRBV11-1 and TRBJ2-7; D unresolved. Near its end, the DNA agrees better with TRBJ2-1, so the J call may be wrong. Per the germline V gene, CDR1 is SGHAT and CDR2 is FQDESV (reference sequence). The CDR3 loop spans 14 amino acids. CDR3 coding DNA: TGTGCCAGCAGCTTAGCGGCCGTTTACAATGAGCAGTTCTTC. Residues: CASSLAAVYNEQFF.

Many counts were recorded for this clonotype. J is TRBJ2-6 and V is TRBV28; either TRBD1 or TRBD2 may supply D (5 bases each). The germline V gene encodes CDR1 MDHEN and CDR2 SYDVKM. Trimming left V 2 bases short and J 4 bases short, with 9 bases between. The CDR3 has 15 residues. The CDR3 DNA reads TGTGCCAGCAGTTTACCGGGGCCAGGGGCCAACGTCCTGACTTTC. The encoded protein is CASSLPGPGANVLTF.

The chain uses TRBV27 and TRBJ1-2, with a weak D call TRBD1 (6 bases). V lost 7 bases and J lost 2, with 14 bases in between. Germline-derived CDR1 and CDR2 are MNHEY and SMNVEV (reference sequence). CDR3 length: 14 amino acids. CDR3 in DNA: TGTGCCAGCACCGGGTTGAGGGGGAACTATGGCTACACCTTC. It is translated as CASTGLRGNYGYTF.

In this sample, this clonotype turned up many times. This chain joins TRBV28 and TRBJ1-1; D is unclear. CDR1 and CDR2 from the germline V gene are MDHEN and SYDVKM. With 6 bases removed from V and 0 bases from J, the gap between germline ends came to 8 bases. This CDR3 contains 13 residues. In DNA form, the CDR3 reads TGTGCCAGCAGATTAGTTATGAACACTGAAGCTTTCTTT. It codes for CASRLVMNTEAFF.

This clonotype appeared many times. V usage is TRBV2 and J usage is TRBJ1-1, with D possibly being TRBD1 (5 bases). Trimming shortened V by 6 bases and J by 0 bases, and 8 bases separated the two germline ends. The CDR3 runs to 13 residues. The germline gives CDR1 SNHLY, CDR2 FYNNEI. The DNA of the CDR3 is TGTGCCAGCAGCTCGACAGTGAACACTGAAGCTTTCTTT. Its protein is CASSSTVNTEAFF.

This clonotype was found many times. The chain uses TRBV2 and TRBJ1-5; possible D gene TRBD1, 6 bases. Germline CDR1 SNHLY, CDR2 FYNNEI. With 5 bases removed from V and 3 bases from J, the gap between germline ends came to 11 bases. This CDR3 is built from 14 residues. The CDR3 sequence is CASSSGQPNQPQHF. The CDR3 bases are TGTGCCAGCAGTTCAGGACAGCCCAATCAGCCCCAGCATTTT.

In its sample, this clonotype was seen a few times. The V call is TRBV7-9, the J call TRBJ2-2, with 7 bases fitting TRBD1. Per the germline V gene, CDR1 is SEHNR and CDR2 is FQNEAQ (reference sequence). This CDR3 contains 17 residues. The V gene end was trimmed by 5 bases and the J gene end by 0 bases; junction bases not matched to a gene: 9. CDR3 loop: CASSLDRVMANTGELFF. The CDR3 bases are TGTGCCAGCAGCCTCGACAGGGTGATGGCGAACACCGGGGAGCTGTTTTTT.

This clonotype appeared a few times. The V call is TRBV28, the J call TRBJ2-1, with D uncertain. Germline lookup yields CDR1 MDHEN and CDR2 SYDVKM. There are 13 residues in the CDR3. Trimming removed 6 bases from V and 6 bases from J, with 12 bases in between. This CDR3 reads CASREWAANEQFF. CDR3 in DNA: TGTGCCAGCAGGGAGTGGGCTGCCAATGAGCAGTTCTTC.

The table lists this clonotype with a few counts. The chain is built from TRBV19 and TRBJ2-2; 9 nucleotides match TRBD2. Trimming removed 6 bases from V and 6 bases from J; junction bases left unmatched: 8. Germline CDR1 reads LNHDA; CDR2 reads SQIVND (reference sequence). CDR3 length: 15 amino acids. The CDR3 nucleotides read TGTGCCAGTAGAGTAGCGGGAGTAATAGCCGGGGAGCTGTTTTTT. Protein product: CASRVAGVIAGELFF.

V is TRBV9 and J is TRBJ2-5; D is unresolved. Germline loops: CDR1 SGDLS, CDR2 YYNGEE. The CDR3 runs 14 residues. The V and J ends lost 0 bases and 4 bases respectively, with 10 bases between them. Here the CDR3 DNA reads TGTGCCAGCAGCGTAGATACTACCCGAGAGACCCAGTACTTC. Amino acid sequence: CASSVDTTRETQYF.

At least ten counts were recorded for this clonotype. The chain is built from TRBV28 and TRBJ1-3, with 7 bases identical to TRBD1. J gave up 0 bases and V 2 bases, and 7 bases lay outside the gene matches. Germline CDR1 and CDR2: MDHEN and SYDVKM. The CDR3 is 17 residues long. CDR3 sequence (DNA): TGTGCCAGCAGTTTAAACCCCGGGACAGACTCTGGAAACACCATATATTTT. This translates into CASSLNPGTDSGNTIYF.

The gene calls are TRBV7-9 and TRBJ2-2, with TRBD2 matching over 9 bases. The V gene's germline CDR1 is SEHNR and CDR2 FQNEAQ (reference sequence). J was trimmed by 3 bases and V by 5 bases; bases with no gene match: 7. The CDR3 spans 16 residues. The CDR3 protein is CASSRSAGGYTGELFF. Written as DNA, the CDR3 is TGTGCCAGCAGCCGCTCTGCGGGAGGGTACACCGGGGAGCTGTTTTTT.

This clonotype was seen repeatedly, ten times or more. The genes are TRBV10-1 and TRBJ1-5; D remains unclear. Germline V lookup: CDR1 WNHNN, CDR2 SYGVQD (reference sequence). CDR3 length equals 13 residues. Deletions cut 4 bases from V and 5 bases from J, with 9 bases between. CDR3 bases: TGCGCCAGCAGTGGGGCCCTCCATCAGCCCCAGCATTTT. This sequence encodes CASSGALHQPQHF.

This chain links TRBV5-1 with TRBJ1-1; D uncertain. Trimming removed 4 bases from V and 6 bases from J, with 19 bases in between. The CDR3 loop spans 15 amino acids. CDR1 SGHRS and CDR2 YFSETQ come from the germline V gene. The CDR3 region is CASSPGETLDPEAFF. The CDR3 DNA is TGCGCCAGCAGCCCCGGGGAGACACTTGATCCTGAAGCTTTCTTT.

This chain joins TRBV10-3 and TRBJ2-7; weak D call: TRBD2 (5 bases). The CDR3 contains 15 residues. Trimming cost V 4 bases and J 2 bases, with 15 bases left between them. Per the germline V gene, CDR1 is ENHRY and CDR2 is SYGVKD. The CDR3 here is CAISVGGPGAYEQYF. The DNA of the CDR3 is TGTGCCATCAGTGTCGGAGGCCCCGGAGCCTACGAGCAGTACTTC.

This clonotype was recorded many times. DNA of the CDR3: TGTGCCACCAGCAGCGATCGAGGGGGAGAGACCCAGTACTTC. Residues: CATSSDRGGETQYF. The V and J genes are TRBV15 and TRBJ2-5; D is possibly TRBD1 (6 bases). The CDR3 spans 14 residues. V gave up 3 bases and J gave up 4 bases, with 12 bases separating them. Germline CDR1 and CDR2: LNHNV and YYDKDF (reference sequence).

The chain employs TRBV11-2 and TRBJ2-7, with TRBD1 matching 7 bases. The CDR3 contains 15 residues. Germline CDR1 and CDR2: SGHAT and FQNNGV. Germline trimming cut 4 bases from V and 3 bases from J; bases unmatched to any gene: 9. DNA of the CDR3: TGTGCCAGCAGCTCGACCAACAGGGGTAGCTACGAGCAGTACTTC. Its translation is CASSSTNRGSYEQYF.

This clonotype was observed once. The chain combines TRBV11-2 with TRBJ2-7, with TRBD1 identical over 9 bases. Germline assignment: CDR1 SGHAT and CDR2 FQNNGV. After removal of 5 bases from V and 4 bases from J, the junction contained 9 bases not matched to a gene. The CDR3 is 15 amino acids. CDR3 sequence (DNA): TGTGCCAGCAGCGCGCCGGGACAGGGACCTTACGAGCAGTACTTC. Translated, it gives CASSAPGQGPYEQYF.

This chain uses TRBV20-1 with TRBJ2-7, with 15 bases fitting TRBD2. This CDR3 contains 24 residues. The junction had 29 bases not matched to a gene; V was cut back by 5 bases and J by 0 bases. Germline lookup yields CDR1 DFQATT and CDR2 SNEGSKA (reference sequence). CDR3 bases: TGCAGTGCTCCCAATGTCGGGTCCTCAAAGGGACTAGCGGGAGGACCGATACGCTCCTACGAGCAGTACTTC. Encoded protein: CSAPNVGSSKGLAGGPIRSYEQYF.

V gene TRBV5-1 combines with J gene TRBJ2-5; 11 bases align to TRBD1. V trimming: 0 bases; J trimming: 4 bases; junction bases outside the gene matches: 2. The germline V gene encodes CDR1 SGHRS and CDR2 YFSETQ. This CDR3 contains 15 residues. The CDR3 DNA reads as TGCGCCAGCAGCTTGGCGGGGACAGGGGGAGAGACCCAGTACTTC. This gives the protein CASSLAGTGGETQYF.

The CDR3 nucleotides read TGTAGGTCAGCGAACGCCTACGAGCAGTACTTC. Its translation is CRSANAYEQYF. The chain employs TRBV6-1 and TRBJ2-7; D remains unclear. CDR1 MNHNS and CDR2 SASEGT come from the germline V gene. This CDR3 region has 11 residues.

V usage is TRBV4-1 and J usage is TRBJ2-2; a possible D gene is TRBD2 (7 bases). Germline V gives CDR1 MGHRA, CDR2 YSYEKL. The CDR3 covers 15 residues. The ends were cut back, 6 bases at V and 5 bases at J, with 16 bases in the middle. CDR3 DNA: TGCGCCAGCAGGCTGGGAGGGGGGGGTACCGGGGAGCTGTTTTTT. This encodes CASRLGGGGTGELFF.